The 31 T cell receptor beta chains below were found in one sample sequenced in a study of CD8 T cells in Susac syndrome. Random hexamers were used to reverse transcribe roughly 0.45 to 1 ug of RNA. TCRdb re-called the immunoSEQ multiplex PCR reads through MiXCR, storing one row per CDR3 protein. The table has around 120,000 distinct CDR3 sequences, approximately 94% seen once. Sample: CD4+ T cells from PBMCs. The receptor source for this set is a human donor with multiple sclerosis.

The rearrangement joins TRBV20-1 to TRBJ2-5; D ambiguous. This CDR3 is 14 amino acids long. The germline V gene encodes CDR1 DFQATT and CDR2 SNEGSKA (reference sequence). The V gene lost 2 bases and the J gene lost 4 bases, with 14 bases spanning the gap. DNA for the CDR3: TGCAGTGCTAGATCTTCCAAGAAGGGAGAGACCCAGTACTTC. Protein sequence: CSARSSKKGETQYF.

The chain has TRBV27 and TRBJ1-5, with D possibly matching TRBD1 (6 bases). V shed 4 bases and J shed 0 bases, with 19 bases lying between them. This CDR3 comprises 18 residues. Per germline, CDR1 MNHEY and CDR2 SMNVEV (reference sequence). In nucleotides, the CDR3 is TGTGCCAGCAGTTCGAACAGGGCCGGGGGGAATAGCAATCAGCCCCAGCATTTT. This translates into CASSSNRAGGNSNQPQHF.

V gene TRBV10-3 combines with J gene TRBJ2-1; D possibly matches TRBD1 or TRBD2 (5 bases each). There are 15 residues in the CDR3. The V end was cut by 5 bases, the J end by 10 bases, with 21 bases between. Germline V gives CDR1 ENHRY, CDR2 SYGVKD. The CDR3: CAISPGTVGSGEQFF. Here the CDR3 DNA reads TGTGCCATCAGTCCCGGGACCGTTGGGTCTGGGGAGCAGTTCTTC.

The rearrangement joins TRBV15 to TRBJ1-2; D gene ambiguous. The V gene lost 1 base and the J gene lost 8 bases, with 11 bases spanning the gap. The CDR3 has 13 residues. The germline V gene has CDR1 LNHNV and CDR2 YYDKDF (reference sequence). CDR3 nucleotide sequence: TGTGCCACCAGCAGAGGATCGTCTGGGGGCTACACCTTC. It specifies CATSRGSSGGYTF. The whole variable domain, filled in from reference TRBV15 and TRBJ1-2, reads DAMVIQNPRYQVTQFGKPVTLSCSQTLNHNVMYWYQQKSSQAPKLLFHYYDKDFNNEADTPDNFQSRRPNTSFCFLDIRSPGLGDTAMYLCATSRGSSGGYTFGSGTRLTVV.

This clonotype was found once. V and J are TRBV3-1 and TRBJ2-3; unclear D gene. Germline CDR1 reads LGHDT; CDR2 reads YNNKEL (reference sequence). V was pared by 2 bases and J by 2 bases, with 11 bases between. The CDR3 covers 15 residues. The CDR3 loop is CASSQMEMYTDTQYF. In DNA form, the CDR3 reads TGTGCCAGCAGCCAAATGGAAATGTACACAGATACGCAGTATTTT.

For the CDR3, the DNA is TGCAGCGTTCGAGACCGGGCCCGACGCGAGACCCAGTACTTC. Translating it yields CSVRDRARRETQYF. The chain combines TRBV29-1 with TRBJ2-5; no clear D. Germline V gene lookup returns CDR1 SQVTM and CDR2 ANQGSEA. Deletions cut 5 bases from V and 5 bases from J, with 18 bases between. The length of the CDR3 is 14 residues.

The rearrangement joins TRBV20-1 to TRBJ2-2, with TRBD2 matching over 8 bases. The V segment lost 1 base and the J segment 1 base; nucleotides outside the gene matches: 2. The germline V gene has CDR1 DFQATT and CDR2 SNEGSKA (reference sequence). The CDR3 consists of 15 residues. The CDR3 loop reads CSARVTSGNTGELFF. Here the CDR3 DNA reads TGCAGTGCTAGAGTAACTAGCGGGAACACCGGGGAGCTGTTTTTT.

This clonotype is a singleton in its sample. This chain joins TRBV27 and TRBJ1-4; 8 positions match TRBD1. Losses at the gene ends were 2 bases for V and 10 bases for J; bases not matched to a gene: 6. CDR1 and CDR2 (germline): MNHEY, SMNVEV (reference sequence). The CDR3 is made up of 14 amino acids. In nucleotides, the CDR3 is TGTGCCAGCAGTTTACGTGGACAGGGCGGAAAACTGTTTTTT. It is translated as CASSLRGQGGKLFF.

V usage is TRBV9 and J usage is TRBJ1-1; no reliable D call. Trimming left V 0 bases short and J 7 bases short, with 7 bases between. The germline gives CDR1 SGDLS, CDR2 YYNGEE. This CDR3 region has 12 residues. The CDR3 sequence: CASSVELGEAFF. The DNA of the CDR3 is TGTGCCAGCAGCGTAGAATTGGGTGAAGCTTTCTTT.

Written as DNA, the CDR3 is TGTGCCAGCAGTGATTTAAGGGCGGGAACTGAAGCTTTCTTT. This translates into CASSDLRAGTEAFF. The V and J genes are TRBV2 and TRBJ1-1; D gene uncertain. The CDR3 is made up of 14 amino acids. Germline-derived CDR1 and CDR2 are SNHLY and FYNNEI. V shed 3 bases and J shed 5 bases, with 13 bases lying between them.

The CDR3 DNA sequence: TGTGCCAGTAGTGTGGGGGGACTGTTCAATCAGCCCCAGCATTTT. This encodes CASSVGGLFNQPQHF. The chain is built from TRBV19 and TRBJ1-5; tentatively, D is TRBD1 (5 bases). Between the trimmed V and J ends, which lost 5 bases and 3 bases, there was a span of 14 bases. The CDR3 contains 15 residues. Germline loops: CDR1 LNHDA, CDR2 SQIVND (reference sequence). Full variable domain (rest looked up from reference TRBV19 and TRBJ1-5): DGGITQSPKYLFRKEGQNVTLSCEQNLNHDAMYWYRQDPGQGLRLIYYSQIVNDFQKGDIAEGYSVSREKKESFPLTVTSAQKNPTAFYLCASSVGGLFNQPQHFGDGTRLSIL.

V usage is TRBV30 and J usage is TRBJ2-7; unclear D gene. The CDR3 is made up of 12 amino acids. CDR1 is GTSNPN and CDR2 is SVGIG in the germline V gene (reference sequence). V lost 0 bases, J lost 3 bases, and 6 bases lay in between. CDR3 sequence: CAWSVIIYEQYF. The CDR3, as DNA: TGTGCCTGGAGTGTAATAATCTACGAGCAGTACTTC.

The count of this clonotype is one. V usage is TRBV29-1 and J usage is TRBJ1-5; D not resolved. Germline V lookup: CDR1 SQVTM, CDR2 ANQGSEA. The CDR3 has 15 amino acids. V lost 8 bases and J lost 5, with 22 bases in between. The CDR3 DNA is TGCAGCCCTGAAGGGAAGCGTCCGAGGGATCAGCCCCAGCATTTT. Amino acids: CSPEGKRPRDQPQHF.

This chain connects TRBV19 to TRBJ2-7, with 11 positions matching TRBD1. The trim removed 9 bases at V and 1 base at J, leaving 11 bases unmatched. The CDR3 extends over 16 amino acids. CDR1 and CDR2 (germline): LNHDA, SQIVND (reference sequence). Written as DNA, the CDR3 is TGTGCCAGCTATGGTTTTGGGGACAGGGGGTCCTACGAGCAGTACTTC. This sequence encodes CASYGFGDRGSYEQYF.

J is TRBJ1-5 and V is TRBV2; D might be TRBD1 (6 bases). V was trimmed by 6 bases and J by 0 bases, leaving 15 bases between them. The CDR3 loop spans 16 amino acids. Germline CDR1 and CDR2: SNHLY and FYNNEI. The CDR3 region has the DNA TGTGCCAGCAGGGGCCCGGGGGCCTATAGCAATCAGCCCCAGCATTTT. Its translation: CASRGPGAYSNQPQHF. Filled out from reference TRBV2 and TRBJ1-5, the complete variable domain reads EPEVTQTPSHQVTQMGQEVILRCVPISNHLYFYWYRQILGQKVEFLVSFYNNEISEKSEIFDDQFSVERPDGSNFTLKIRSTKLEDSAMYFCASRGPGAYSNQPQHFGDGTRLSIL.

The rearrangement links TRBV6-4 to TRBJ2-2; TRBD1 might be the D (6 bases). CDR3 size: 14 residues. Germline CDR1 is MRHNA and CDR2 is SNTAGT. Trimming left V 6 bases short and J 7 bases short, with 15 bases between. In DNA form, the CDR3 reads TGTGCCAGCAGACTCGACAGGTCTGGCGGGGAGCTGTTTTTT. Its protein is CASRLDRSGGELFF.

The chain combines TRBV20-1 with TRBJ1-5; D unresolved. Germline V gene lookup returns CDR1 DFQATT and CDR2 SNEGSKA (reference sequence). This CDR3 is 15 amino acids long. Trimming cost V 6 bases and J 0 bases, with 15 bases left between them. The chain's CDR3 is CSATQENYSNQPQHF. The DNA of the CDR3 is TGCAGTGCCACCCAGGAAAACTATAGCAATCAGCCCCAGCATTTT.

This clonotype was seen more than once but under ten times. This chain links TRBV7-2 with TRBJ2-5; D is undetermined. Trimming left V 5 bases short and J 6 bases short, with 10 bases between. The germline V gene encodes CDR1 SGHTA and CDR2 FQGNSA. The length of the CDR3 is 12 residues. The CDR3 coding sequence is TGTGCCAGCAGCATAGGGCCGCAGACCCAGTACTTC. It is translated as CASSIGPQTQYF.

Concerning this clonotype: Compared with germline, one end of the junction differs, possibly owing to a read error. The J gene is TRBJ2-5, the V gene TRBV29-1; D gene ambiguous. The V gene's germline CDR1 is SQVTM and CDR2 ANQGSEA. CDR3 size: 9 residues. The CDR3 coding sequence is TGCAGCGTTGAAACTGGTTCCAACTTC. It yields the protein CSVETGSNF.

The chain joins TRBV7-9 to TRBJ2-2; no firm D call. Germline CDR1 SEHNR, CDR2 FQNEAQ (reference sequence). V was clipped by 2 bases and J by 1 base, with 11 bases between them. This CDR3 spans 16 amino acids. CDR3 in DNA: TGTGCCAGCAGCTTATCTAGGCAGCTGAACACCGGGGAGCTGTTTTTT. It encodes CASSLSRQLNTGELFF.

This rearrangement joins TRBV5-8 to TRBJ1-5; no definite D call. CDR1 and CDR2 from the germline V gene are SGHTS and YDEGEE. Trimming left V 1 base short and J 0 bases short, with 5 bases between. CDR3 size: 14 residues. The CDR3 loop is CASSLPYSNQPQHF. In nucleotides, the CDR3 is TGTGCCAGCAGCTTGCCTTATAGCAATCAGCCCCAGCATTTT. The variable domain in full, with the rest retrieved from reference TRBV5-8 and TRBJ1-5, is EAGVTQSPTHLIKTRGQQATLRCSPISGHTSVYWYQQALGLGLQFLLWYDEGEERNRGNFPPRFSGRQFPNYSSELNVNALELEDSALYLCASSLPYSNQPQHFGDGTRLSIL.

The genes are TRBV5-1 and TRBJ1-1, with 9 bases aligning to TRBD1. The V segment lost 0 bases and the J segment 10 bases; nucleotides outside the gene matches: 13. CDR3 length equals 16 residues. Looked up from germline, CDR1 is SGHRS and CDR2 is YFSETQ. The CDR3 nucleotides read TGCGCCAGCAGCTTGGTCACAGGGGGCCTCGCCCGACGAGCTTTCTTT. Translating it yields CASSLVTGGLARRAFF.

This clonotype appeared once. The chain is built from TRBV27 and TRBJ1-2; TRBD1 matches 7 bases. The CDR3 is made up of 15 amino acids. J was trimmed by 8 bases and V by 2 bases; bases with no gene match: 11. Germline V CDR1 and CDR2: MNHEY, SMNVEV (reference sequence). The chain's CDR3 is CASSLRRQGAPGYTF. The CDR3 coding sequence is TGTGCCAGCAGTTTACGGCGACAGGGTGCTCCCGGCTACACCTTC.

This chain joins TRBV5-4 and TRBJ2-5; D possibly corresponds to TRBD2 (6 bases). Per germline, CDR1 SGHNT and CDR2 YYREEE (reference sequence). The CDR3 runs 15 residues. V was shortened by 2 bases and J by 3 bases, with 14 bases between the two germline ends. CDR3 residues: CASSLGLSPEETQYF. The CDR3 DNA sequence: TGTGCCAGCAGCTTAGGACTATCTCCGGAAGAGACCCAGTACTTC.

V and J are TRBV19 and TRBJ2-1; no clear D gene. With 8 bases removed from V and 5 bases from J, the gap between germline ends came to 16 bases. The CDR3 sequence is 14 residues long. From germline, CDR1 is LNHDA and CDR2 SQIVND (reference sequence). The CDR3, as DNA: TGTGCCAGTGCCCATGGCGACGGACACAATGAGCAGTTCTTC. Protein sequence: CASAHGDGHNEQFF.

The chain uses TRBV12-3 or TRBV12-4 and TRBJ2-3, with 7 bases aligning to TRBD1. The J segment lost 0 bases and the V segment lost 6 bases, leaving 6 bases of the junction unmatched. The CDR3 is 15 residues long. The CDR3 bases are TGTGCCAGCAGCCCAGGACAGGCTAGCACAGATACGCAGTATTTT. Translating it yields CASSPGQASTDTQYF.

Here the CDR3 DNA reads TGTGCCAGCAGCCAAGGCCCCCGGGGCGACTATGGCTACACCTTC. Protein: CASSQGPRGDYGYTF. The chain carries TRBV3-1 and TRBJ1-2, with D possibly TRBD1 on 5 matching bases. CDR1 and CDR2 (germline): LGHDT, YNNKEL (reference sequence). V lost 1 base to trimming and J lost 3 bases, with 12 bases between them. CDR3 length: 15 amino acids. Full variable domain (missing parts from reference TRBV3-1 and TRBJ1-2): DTAVSQTPKYLVTQMGNDKSIKCEQNLGHDTMYWYKQDSKKFLKIMFSYNNKELIINETVPNRFSPKSPDKAHLNLHINSLELGDSAVYFCASSQGPRGDYGYTFGSGTRLTVV.

J is TRBJ2-2 and V is TRBV19; D unresolved. The V end was cut by 2 bases, the J end by 4 bases, with 11 bases between. Per germline, CDR1 LNHDA and CDR2 SQIVND (reference sequence). CDR3 length equals 15 residues. CDR3 protein: CASSIPLGSTGELFF. The CDR3 DNA is TGTGCCAGTAGTATACCCCTTGGAAGCACCGGGGAGCTGTTTTTT.

The chain uses TRBV18 and TRBJ2-3; TRBD1 matches 7 bases. This CDR3 is built from 13 residues. CDR1 is KGHSH, CDR2 LQKENI, per germline. V shed 6 bases, J shed 4 bases, and the junction held 4 bases outside the gene matches. In DNA form, the CDR3 reads TGTGCCAGCTCGGCCGGGACAGCAGATACGCAGTATTTT. Protein sequence: CASSAGTADTQYF.

The rearrangement links TRBV30 to TRBJ2-5; perhaps TRBD1 as D (6 bases). The CDR3 covers 12 residues. V was trimmed by 7 bases and J by 2 bases, leaving 11 bases between them. Per germline, CDR1 GTSNPN and CDR2 SVGIG (reference sequence). DNA of the CDR3: TGTGCCTTTTACAGGGAGCAAGAGACCCAGTACTTC. This encodes CAFYREQETQYF.

The chain uses TRBV6-1 and TRBJ2-3; D tentatively reads TRBD1 or TRBD2 (5 bases each). The CDR3 loop spans 16 amino acids. V was shortened by 8 bases and J by 6 bases, with 24 bases between the two germline ends. Germline V gene data show CDR1 as MNHNS and CDR2 as SASEGT. DNA for the CDR3: TGTGCCAGCGTCGGAACCTACGGGACGAGGTCGGATACGCAGTATTTT. Encoded protein: CASVGTYGTRSDTQYF.